This T cell receptor beta chain derives from a study of blood T cell repertoires in COVID-19. Turning to the study itself: Samples representing acute and convalescent COVID-19 were sourced from the United States, Italy and Spain. PBMCs, B-cell-depleted T cells, or T cells were the source of the cDNA or gDNA that made up the material.

The ends lost 5 bases at V and 2 bases at J; junction bases unmatched: 2. The CDR3 has 14 residues. Germline V gene data show CDR1 as MNHEY and CDR2 as SVGEGT. In the source study's methods: Reference gene primers were amplified, and this amplification served to estimate nucleated cell counts. Data came from immunoSEQ multiplex PCR; TCRdb stores just in-frame clones and leaves some out. V, J and clone size were drawn from that table, and D and trimming were deduced from the DNA. The data show some 250,000 clones, 70% to 90% seen once. Input material: peripheral blood. The chain uses TRBV6-2 or TRBV6-3 and TRBJ2-7, with 11 bases fitting TRBD2. The sequence derives from a woman aged 25 to 39 who had recovered from COVID-19. The CDR3 loop is CASSVAGGPYEQYF. CDR3 DNA sequence: TGTGCCAGCAGTGTAGCGGGGGGGCCCTACGAGCAGTACTTC.